The 14 T cell receptor beta chains below all came from one sample that was sequenced in a study of technical replicates of blood from several donors. Sequencing used immunoSEQ multiplex PCR; TCRdb keeps in-frame clones, though not all of them. The table includes more than 65,000 clones, 95% to 98% detected once. The sequenced sample was T cells isolated from PBMCs. These receptors were taken from a human donor in good health.

This rearrangement joins TRBV7-8 to TRBJ1-2, with no clear D. From germline, CDR1 is SGHVS and CDR2 FQNEAQ. V lost 3 bases, J lost 6 bases, and 8 bases lay in between. The length of the CDR3 is 12 residues. The CDR3 DNA reads TGTGCCAGCAGCTTTGGTACGGATGGCTACACCTTC. This sequence encodes CASSFGTDGYTF.

The chain uses TRBV18 and TRBJ2-1, with D unclear. Trimming cost V 4 bases and J 6 bases, with 16 bases left between them. The CDR3 runs 15 residues. Germline V gives CDR1 KGHSH, CDR2 LQKENI. Here the CDR3 reads CASSRVRLEVNEQFF. DNA of the CDR3: TGTGCCAGCTCACGGGTTAGACTGGAAGTCAATGAGCAGTTCTTC.

The rearrangement links TRBV20-1 to TRBJ2-5, with 7 bases identical to TRBD2. CDR1 DFQATT and CDR2 SNEGSKA come from the germline V gene (reference sequence). The V gene end was trimmed by 3 bases and the J gene end by 5 bases; junction bases not matched to a gene: 0. The CDR3 consists of 11 residues. CDR3 DNA: TGCAGTGCTAGCGGGAGGGAGACCCAGTACTTC. Translated, it gives CSASGRETQYF.

This chain connects TRBV4-2 to TRBJ1-1; the D gene is possibly TRBD1 (6 bases). Trimming removed 0 bases from V and 1 base from J, with 15 bases in between. The CDR3 loop spans 17 amino acids. The germline gives CDR1 LGHNA, CDR2 YNFKEQ. The CDR3 DNA sequence: TGTGCCAGCAGCCAAGACAACAGGGTTGGAAAGAACACTGAAGCTTTCTTT. It specifies CASSQDNRVGKNTEAFF.

Here the CDR3 reads CASSIQGYTEAFF. The CDR3 DNA reads TGTGCCAGCAGTATCCAGGGGTATACTGAAGCTTTCTTT. The V call is TRBV6-5, the J call TRBJ1-1, with D possibly being TRBD1 (6 bases). The CDR3 consists of 13 residues. Germline CDR1 is MNHEY and CDR2 is SVGAGI. V dropped 5 bases and J dropped 5 bases, with 12 bases sitting between them.

The chain recombines TRBV6-5 with TRBJ2-5, with D tentatively TRBD2 (6 bases). V lost 3 bases and J 6 bases, leaving 11 bases between the germline ends. CDR1 is MNHEY, CDR2 SVGAGI, per germline. The CDR3 sequence is 13 residues long. CDR3 region: CASSYSGGQTQYF. CDR3 coding DNA: TGTGCCAGCAGTTATTCCGGGGGACAGACCCAGTACTTC.

Written as DNA, the CDR3 is TGTGCCAGCGCGGCGACAGCTCTCGGGGAGACCCAGTACTTC. Its translation is CASAATALGETQYF. This rearrangement joins TRBV27 to TRBJ2-5; TRBD1 might be the D (5 bases). The CDR3 runs 14 residues. Trimming stripped 8 bases from V and 5 bases from J, with 18 bases between. From germline, CDR1 is MNHEY and CDR2 SMNVEV (reference sequence).

The gene calls are TRBV30 and TRBJ2-7; TRBD2 aligns across 8 bases. The CDR3 length is 13 residues. With V trimmed by 1 base and J by 3 bases, 2 bases remained unmatched. The V gene's germline CDR1 is GTSNPN and CDR2 SVGIG (reference sequence). DNA for the CDR3: TGTGCCTGGAGTGAGCGGGAGAACTACGAGCAGTACTTC. Translated, it gives CAWSERENYEQYF.

V is TRBV7-2 and J is TRBJ2-7; 8 bases map to TRBD2. The trim removed 2 bases at V and 3 bases at J, leaving 9 bases unmatched. Germline assignment: CDR1 SGHTA and CDR2 FQGNSA. This CDR3 has 16 amino acids. The CDR3 DNA is TGTGCCAGCAGCTTAATAGGGGCGGGAGGCAGCTACGAGCAGTACTTC. This encodes CASSLIGAGGSYEQYF.

V is TRBV30 and J is TRBJ2-7; D gene ambiguous. Germline CDR1 and CDR2: GTSNPN and SVGIG (reference sequence). Trimming pared 0 bases from V and 7 bases from J, leaving 4 bases between. The CDR3 consists of 10 residues. CDR3 protein: CAWSVYEQYF. The CDR3 DNA reads as TGTGCCTGGAGTGTATATGAGCAGTACTTC.

This chain links TRBV7-9 with TRBJ2-2, with 9 bases identical to TRBD2. There are 17 residues in the CDR3. Per germline, CDR1 SEHNR and CDR2 FQNEAQ (reference sequence). V shed 3 bases, J shed 2 bases, and the junction held 7 bases outside the gene matches. CDR3 sequence (DNA): TGTGCCAGCAGCTTGACGGCGGGAGGGCCCAACACCGGGGAGCTGTTTTTT. Amino acid sequence: CASSLTAGGPNTGELFF.

This chain connects TRBV6-5 to TRBJ2-5; 7 bases map to TRBD1. The CDR3 totals 13 residues. Germline trimming cut 6 bases from V and 2 bases from J; bases unmatched to any gene: 3. Germline CDR1 reads MNHEY; CDR2 reads SVGAGI. CDR3: CASRGTAQETQYF. In DNA form, the CDR3 reads TGTGCCAGCAGAGGGACAGCGCAAGAGACCCAGTACTTC.

V gene TRBV6-1 combines with J gene TRBJ1-5; 8 bases line up with TRBD1. The germline CDR1 and CDR2 sequences are MNHNS and SASEGT. V was pared by 6 bases and J by 6 bases, with 4 bases of the junction left unmatched. The CDR3 totals 13 residues. CDR3 nucleotides: TGTGCCAGCAGGGACAGGGAGATTCAGCCCCAGCATTTT. This codes for CASRDREIQPQHF.

V and J are TRBV30 and TRBJ1-2; 7 bases match TRBD1. The CDR3 sequence is 15 residues long. V lost 3 bases, J lost 0 bases, and 7 bases stayed unmatched. The V gene's germline CDR1 is GTSNPN and CDR2 SVGIG (reference sequence). As DNA, the CDR3 is TGTGCCTGGAGGAGGGGGCTGGTAGCTAACTATGGCTACACCTTC. Amino acids: CAWRRGLVANYGYTF.